This TCR beta chain was found in a study of T cell responses to AZD1222 COVID-19 vaccine. This clone showed up just once. Trimming took off 0 bases at V and 5 bases at J, with 4 bases between the two ends. Germline CDR1 and CDR2: SQVTM and ANQGSEA. CDR3 length: 11 amino acids. Produced via immunoSEQ multiplex PCR; TCRdb's table is partial and in-frame only. Here the sample spans tens of thousands of clones, approximately 90% being singletons. The TCR originated in an adult in good health. The chain combines TRBV29-1 with TRBJ2-5, with D uncertain. The sample was peripheral blood, taken on day 0 of AZD1222 vaccination. The CDR3 sequence: CSVEDGETQYF. Written as DNA, the CDR3 is TGCAGCGTTGAAGATGGGGAGACCCAGTACTTC.